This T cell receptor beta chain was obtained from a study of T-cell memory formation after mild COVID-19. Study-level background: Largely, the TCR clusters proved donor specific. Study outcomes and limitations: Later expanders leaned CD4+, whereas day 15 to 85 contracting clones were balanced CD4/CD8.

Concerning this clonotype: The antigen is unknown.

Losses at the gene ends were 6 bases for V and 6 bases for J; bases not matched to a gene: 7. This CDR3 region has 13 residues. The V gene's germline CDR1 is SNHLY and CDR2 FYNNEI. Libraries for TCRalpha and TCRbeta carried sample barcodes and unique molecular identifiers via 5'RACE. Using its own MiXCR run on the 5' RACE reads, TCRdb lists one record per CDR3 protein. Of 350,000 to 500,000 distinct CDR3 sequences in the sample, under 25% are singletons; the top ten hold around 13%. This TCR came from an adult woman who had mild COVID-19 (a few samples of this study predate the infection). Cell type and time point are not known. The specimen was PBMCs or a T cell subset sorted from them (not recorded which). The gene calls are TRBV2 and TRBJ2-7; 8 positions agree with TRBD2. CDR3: CASSGTSRGEQYF. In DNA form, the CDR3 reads TGTGCCAGCAGCGGGACTAGTCGAGGCGAGCAGTACTTC.